The present entry profiles one TCR beta chain with its context. Its binding antigen is unknown. Nothing much larger sits one base from this clone, and base qualities are not available. The data belong to a study of shared clonotypes between healthy human individuals (dated by TCRdb to 2018 to 2021). Some background on the complete study: The cohort comprised a couple of women and a few men aged 18 to 49 years. For each donor, CD4 naive and CD4 memory were each given three plates, CD8 naive was given two plates, and CD8 memory was given one plate. Blood TCR repertoires of about 5 healthy adults were deeply sequenced to estimate repertoire size and the extent of clonotype sharing between individuals. To increase sequencing depth and limit assay-specific biases, TCR repertoire library preparation and sequencing were carried out by different laboratories using diverse techniques. Each donor's leukapheresis produced roughly between about 0.85 and 10 billion PBMCs.

Trimmed from V: 7 bases; trimmed from J: 7 bases; junction bases lacking a gene match: 15. CDR1 is given as MDHEN and CDR2 as SYDVKM, both from the germline V gene. Reading from cysteine to phenylalanine, the CDR3 counts 15 amino acids. The CDR3 DNA has 45 bases and is translated from base 1. Using the deep immunoSEQ assay, multiplex PCR amplified TCR CDR3 regions from genomic DNA. Extracted genomic DNA from each cell subset was spread evenly across all wells of several immunoSEQ 96-well plates, with each plate serving as a replicate. For sorted subsets, about 200 ng genomic DNA, equal to 30,000 or so T cell genomes, was loaded into each replicate PCR. Purified libraries were measured with a Qubit 3.0 fluorometer, size-checked on a Bioanalyzer 2100, and measured again with the KAPA Library Quantification kit. Every immunoSEQ 96-well plate was sequenced on a separate single-read 150-cycle Illumina NextSeq 550 flow cell. From the authors' description of their analysis: Because the immunoSEQ output included only junctional sequences and no quality scores, the filtering could not be the same as the filtering used for full-length reads. Sequences were annotated with PyIR, a Python wrapper for IgBLAST v1.9, using IMGT germline references to assign V/J genes and CDR3. Reads were removed for weak V/J assignments (E-value above 1e-6), missing CDR3, stop codons, out-of-frame junctions, or ambiguous translated residues. V3J clonotypes were defined as sequences sharing an identical inferred V gene, J gene, and CDR3 amino acid sequence. To compute the percentage overlap between repertoires, the number of shared unique clonotypes was divided by the size of the smaller repertoire. RTK rarefaction, the Chao1 estimator, and Recon v2.1 estimates of unobserved clonotypes were used to assess repertoire richness. OLGA was used to compute generation probabilities for all TCRbeta clonotypes that the gDNA method yielded from a handful of donors. This is the immuneACCESS table as TCRdb keeps it, with only in-frame sequences that have V and J called. A part of the clones is gone; compared with another copy, unresolved V genes explain less than half, and the rest is unexplained. V, J and clone size are those of that table, while D and trimming were read from the DNA. The sample table shows about 1.5 million clones, and roughly 96% are seen once. The top ten clonotypes cover roughly 1.2% of the sample.

Here is what the overall study found, with its caveats: Because the study included only a small number of donors, the genetic and exposure-history diversity represented was limited. Higher generation probabilities were observed for clonotypes shared by all four sorted-subset donors than for non-shared clonotypes. Rarefaction of sorted-subset datasets indicated incomplete sequencing despite the large sequencing depth. Sampling was limited to blood, and TCR repertoires in tissue likely differ from TCR repertoires in blood. Naive subsets generally had larger estimated clonotype richness than memory subsets did. About 5% of naive CD4, 3% to 3.5% of naive CD8, roughly 2.5% of memory CD4, and about 0.4% of memory CD8 clonotypes were shared across a few donors. Pairwise subsampling indicated that sequencing depth was expected to affect the degree of clonotype sharing among donors.

The donors were healthy, HIV-negative adults who had no recently reported acute infections or vaccinations. All donors were Caucasian adults living in Nashville, Tennessee, USA. CD4+ T cells were enriched by magnetic negative selection, after which naive cells were positively selected on CD45RA and the negative fraction was taken as the memory subset. Blood was obtained by leukapheresis, after which PBMCs were separated by Ficoll-Histopaque density gradient centrifugation and cryopreserved in liquid nitrogen vapor phase. Analytical flow cytometry was used to check the purity and quantity of each magnetically sorted T cell population. Each sorted fraction had its genomic DNA isolated and then quantified by UV absorbance on a Nanodrop 2000c.

What was sequenced was naive CD4+ T cells sorted from blood. The sample's cell subset or site, from its label and the paper: CD45RA+ positively selected. The sequence derives from a man aged 25 to 45 in good health. Recombination connected TRBV28 to TRBJ2-7, and 8 bases in between align with TRBD1. The CDR3 corresponds to CASNPPTGDWDEQYF. The nucleotide sequence is given as TGTGCCAGCAACCCGCCGACAGGGGATTGGGATGAGCAGTACTTC.